The 9 T cell receptor beta chains below come from one sample, sequenced in a study of cytomegalovirus exposure and HLA in healthy donors. Use of 60 Vbeta and 13 Jbeta primers characterized the PCR. Profiling relied on immunoSEQ multiplex PCR, and the TCRdb table lists in-frame clones only, not all of them. The sample records around 200,000 clones, approximately 86% being singletons. The sample taken for sequencing was PBMCs. The receptors shown here come from a woman aged 25 to 39 in good health and CMV-seronegative.

The chain recombines TRBV5-6 with TRBJ2-5, with TRBD2 matching 8 bases. The J call may not be correct, given that the DNA end is closer to TRBJ2-7. Germline V gene sequence: CDR1 SGHDT, CDR2 YYEEEE. The CDR3 extends over 14 amino acids. The CDR3 protein is CASSRTSSTYEQYF. Written as DNA, the CDR3 is TGTGCCAGCAGCCGGACTAGCTCTACCTACGAGCAGTACTTC.

V and J are TRBV4-2 and TRBJ1-2, with D tentatively TRBD1 (6 bases). CDR3 size: 17 residues. V lost 2 bases and J 4 bases, leaving 20 bases between the germline ends. In germline, CDR1 is LGHNA, CDR2 YNFKEQ. The CDR3 nucleotides are TGTGCCAGCAGCCAATCTCGGGACACCTATTCGAGCTATGGCTACACCTTC. Translation gives CASSQSRDTYSSYGYTF.

The chain combines TRBV27 with TRBJ2-2, with TRBD1 matching over 7 bases. V trimming: 3 bases; J trimming: 2 bases; junction bases outside the gene matches: 6. Germline V CDR1 and CDR2: MNHEY, SMNVEV (reference sequence). The CDR3 totals 16 residues. Here the CDR3 reads CASSFSGTANTGELFF. The CDR3 bases are TGTGCCAGCAGTTTTTCCGGGACAGCTAACACCGGGGAGCTGTTTTTT.

The rearrangement joins TRBV5-5 to TRBJ2-7, with 10 bases identical to TRBD1. The germline gives CDR1 SGHKS, CDR2 YYEKEE (reference sequence). Unmatched junction bases numbered 10, after V lost 3 bases and J lost 7 bases. The CDR3 consists of 15 residues. The CDR3 DNA reads TGTGCCAGCAGCTACCGAAGACAGGGGGCGGGTGAGCAGTACTTC. Translated, it gives CASSYRRQGAGEQYF. The full variable domain, its missing parts supplied by reference TRBV5-5 and TRBJ2-7, is DAGVTQSPTHLIKTRGQQVTLRCSPISGHKSVSWYQQVLGQGPQFIFQYYEKEERGRGNFPDRFSARQFPNYSSELNVNALLLGDSALYLCASSYRRQGAGEQYFGPGTRLTVT.

This rearrangement joins TRBV5-1 to TRBJ2-5; TRBD2 aligns across 13 bases. The CDR3 has 20 amino acids. J lost 2 bases, V lost 0 bases, and 13 bases had no gene match. Per germline, CDR1 SGHRS and CDR2 YFSETQ. The CDR3 loop reads CASSLVRGLAGPPPQETQYF. CDR3 DNA: TGCGCCAGCAGCTTGGTGCGGGGACTAGCGGGGCCCCCCCCTCAAGAGACCCAGTACTTC.

The chain has TRBV7-6 and TRBJ2-2; 13 nucleotides line up with TRBD2. CDR3 size: 18 residues. J lost 5 bases, V lost 1 base, and 7 bases had no gene match. Germline CDR1 and CDR2: SGHVS and FNYEAQ. The CDR3 loop reads CASSLGLAGGRATGELFF. In nucleotides, the CDR3 is TGTGCCAGCAGCTTAGGACTAGCGGGGGGCCGAGCTACCGGGGAGCTGTTTTTT. Variable domain in full (rest from reference TRBV7-6 and TRBJ2-2): GAGVSQSPRYKVTKRGQDVALRCDPISGHVSLYWYRQALGQGPEFLTYFNYEAQQDKSGLPNDRFSAERPEGSISTLTIQRTEQRDSAMYRCASSLGLAGGRATGELFFGEGSRLTVL.

The CDR3 reads CSVDKGGETQYF. CDR3 nucleotides: TGCAGCGTTGACAAAGGGGGAGAGACCCAGTACTTC. This rearrangement joins TRBV29-1 to TRBJ2-5; a possible D gene is TRBD1 (6 bases). The CDR3 length is 12 residues. V dropped 3 bases and J dropped 4 bases, with 9 bases sitting between them. Germline CDR1 is SQVTM and CDR2 is ANQGSEA.

V and J are TRBV4-2 and TRBJ2-2, with a tentative D call TRBD2 (6 bases). The CDR3 covers 16 residues. V was cut by 1 base and J by 2 bases, with 11 bases left in between. Germline V gene sequence: CDR1 LGHNA, CDR2 YNFKEQ. CDR3 bases: TGTGCCAGCAGCCAAGCCGGGACTGCCAACACCGGGGAGCTGTTTTTT. As protein: CASSQAGTANTGELFF.

The chain uses TRBV2 and TRBJ1-5; weak D call: TRBD1 (6 bases). CDR1 and CDR2 from the germline V gene are SNHLY and FYNNEI. The CDR3 has 15 residues. Between the trimmed V and J ends, which lost 2 bases and 6 bases, there was a span of 14 bases. In DNA form, the CDR3 reads TGTGCCAGCAGTGAAATGGGGCCAGGGGTTCAGCCCCAGCATTTT. This translates into CASSEMGPGVQPQHF.